These 13 T cell receptor beta chains were all obtained from the same sample, sequenced in a study of shared clonotypes between healthy human individuals. Produced via immunoSEQ multiplex PCR; TCRdb's table is partial and in-frame only. Of roughly 2.6 million clones in the sample, about 92% were seen once. The sequenced sample was naive CD4+ T cells sorted from blood. Subset indicated: CD45RA+ positively selected. These receptors originate from a man between 18 and 35 years old in good health.

The chain couples TRBV11-3 to TRBJ1-5, with D possibly TRBD1 on 6 matching bases. Trimming took 3 bases from V and 6 from J, leaving 12 bases between them. Germline CDR1 SGHNT, CDR2 YENEEA. The CDR3 is 14 residues long. CDR3 sequence: CASSFVGTSQPQHF. As DNA, the CDR3 is TGTGCCAGCAGCTTTGTCGGGACAAGTCAGCCCCAGCATTTT.

There are a few counts of this clone. Additional DNA sequences in this sample encode the identical CDR3. The rearrangement uses TRBV5-1 and TRBJ1-2; 8 bases map to TRBD1. This CDR3 spans 14 amino acids. Germline-derived CDR1 and CDR2 are SGHRS and YFSETQ. J lost 4 bases, V lost 3 bases, and 5 bases had no gene match. CDR3 amino acids: CASSSGQGGYGYTF. For the CDR3, the DNA is TGCGCCAGCAGCTCCGGACAGGGTGGCTATGGCTACACCTTC.

The genes are TRBV30 and TRBJ1-3, with 7 bases that match TRBD1. CDR1 and CDR2 from the germline V gene are GTSNPN and SVGIG (reference sequence). This CDR3 spans 14 amino acids. The trim removed 5 bases at V and 4 bases at J, leaving 8 bases unmatched. CDR3 loop: CAWERTGVGNTIYF. CDR3 nucleotides: TGTGCCTGGGAGCGAACAGGGGTAGGAAACACCATATATTTT.

About this clone itself: The same CDR3 can be traced to other DNA sequences in this sample. The V and J genes are TRBV2 and TRBJ2-5; D unclear. The germline V gene encodes CDR1 SNHLY and CDR2 FYNNEI. V lost 5 bases, J lost 4 bases, and 5 bases lay in between. This CDR3 spans 11 amino acids. The CDR3 loop is CASSLRETQYF. CDR3 nucleotide sequence: TGTGCCAGCAGTCTCAGAGAGACCCAGTACTTC.

The genes are TRBV4-1 and TRBJ1-2; D ambiguous. Germline CDR1 MGHRA, CDR2 YSYEKL. This CDR3 is built from 16 residues. V was trimmed by 5 bases and J by 4 bases, leaving 20 bases between them. CDR3 residues: CASSESPPRTGYGYTF. CDR3 coding DNA: TGCGCCAGCAGCGAAAGCCCCCCCCGGACGGGCTATGGCTACACCTTC.

The rearrangement joins TRBV4-3 to TRBJ2-1, with 8 nucleotides matching TRBD1. With V trimmed by 5 bases and J by 7 bases, 7 bases remained unmatched. CDR1 is LGHNA, CDR2 YSLEER, per germline. The CDR3 has 14 residues. As DNA, the CDR3 is TGCGCCAGCAGCGATACAGGGGGTAGAAATGAGCAGTTCTTC. Its translation is CASSDTGGRNEQFF.

V is TRBV29-1 and J is TRBJ1-2; perhaps TRBD1 as D (6 bases). Per germline, CDR1 SQVTM and CDR2 ANQGSEA. This CDR3 has 13 amino acids. The ends were cut back, 1 base at V and 3 bases at J, with 9 bases in the middle. The CDR3 sequence is CSVEGGLDYGYTF. The DNA for the CDR3 is TGCAGCGTTGAAGGGGGGCTGGACTATGGCTACACCTTC.

The chain's CDR3 is CASRPRVNTEAFF. In DNA, the CDR3 is TGTGCCAGCAGGCCCAGGGTAAACACTGAAGCTTTCTTT. This chain joins TRBV28 and TRBJ1-1, with a possible D match to TRBD1 (5 bases). V lost 6 bases to trimming and J lost 2 bases, with 10 bases between them. The CDR3 runs 13 residues. Germline assignment: CDR1 MDHEN and CDR2 SYDVKM.

The rearrangement joins TRBV25-1 to TRBJ2-1, with TRBD1 as a possible D gene (5 bases). V lost 3 bases to trimming and J lost 0 bases, with 12 bases between them. This CDR3 has 16 residues. The germline CDR1 and CDR2 sequences are MGHDK and SYGVNS. The CDR3 DNA sequence: TGTGCCAGCAGTGATCCAGGAGACAGCTCCTACAATGAGCAGTTCTTC. Its protein product is CASSDPGDSSYNEQFF.

The rearrangement uses TRBV7-9 and TRBJ2-3; TRBD1 aligns across 9 bases. V gave up 8 bases and J gave up 3 bases; unmatched junction bases: 6. Germline CDR1 and CDR2: SEHNR and FQNEAQ (reference sequence). This CDR3 region has 14 residues. Written as DNA, the CDR3 is TGTGCCAGCCTTGAGGGGACAGGGACAGATACGCAGTATTTT. This gives the protein CASLEGTGTDTQYF.

With respect to this clone: Additional DNA sequences in this sample encode the identical CDR3. V is TRBV5-1 and J is TRBJ2-1; D gene uncertain. Trimming cost V 0 bases and J 0 bases, with 10 bases left between them. The CDR3 runs to 16 residues. Germline-derived CDR1 and CDR2 are SGHRS and YFSETQ. The CDR3 sequence is CASSLAGGSSYNEQFF. The CDR3 DNA follows: TGCGCCAGCAGCTTGGCCGGCGGCAGCTCCTACAATGAGCAGTTCTTC.

This clone was picked up a small number of times. The genes are TRBV29-1 and TRBJ1-1; TRBD1 matches 8 bases. This CDR3 spans 14 amino acids. Germline-derived CDR1 and CDR2 are SQVTM and ANQGSEA. The V gene end was trimmed by 5 bases and the J gene end by 5 bases; junction bases not matched to a gene: 10. The CDR3 region has the DNA TGCAGCGTTTGCTTGGACAGGGTGAGGACTGAAGCTTTCTTT. Its translation is CSVCLDRVRTEAFF.

This chain joins TRBV29-1 and TRBJ2-1; 8 nucleotides align to TRBD1. The V and J ends lost 5 bases and 11 bases, in that order; junction bases with no gene match: 2. The germline V gene encodes CDR1 SQVTM and CDR2 ANQGSEA. CDR3 length: 10 amino acids. The CDR3 DNA is TGCAGCGTTCGACAGGGGCAGCAGTTCTTC. Its protein product is CSVRQGQQFF.